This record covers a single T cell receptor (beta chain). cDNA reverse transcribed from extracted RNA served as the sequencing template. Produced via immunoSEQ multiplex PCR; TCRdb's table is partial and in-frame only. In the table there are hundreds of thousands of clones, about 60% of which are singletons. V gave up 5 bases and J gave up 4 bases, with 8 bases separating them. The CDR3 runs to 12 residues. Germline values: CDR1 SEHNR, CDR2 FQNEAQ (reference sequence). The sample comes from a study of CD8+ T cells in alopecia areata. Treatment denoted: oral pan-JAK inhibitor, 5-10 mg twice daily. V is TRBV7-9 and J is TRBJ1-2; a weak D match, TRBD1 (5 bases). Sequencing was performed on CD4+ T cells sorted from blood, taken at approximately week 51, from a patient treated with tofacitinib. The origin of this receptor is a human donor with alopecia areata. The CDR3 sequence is CASSAQGYGYTF. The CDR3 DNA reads TGTGCCAGCAGCGCGCAGGGCTATGGCTACACCTTC.